This T cell receptor (beta chain) appears in the sequencing data of a study of cytomegalovirus exposure and HLA in healthy donors. Remarks on this clone: Antigen unknown.

Study-wide findings and caveats: The number of N-insertions in an Asian-associated ancestry cluster was reportedly below the 666-donor mean in a later analysis. TCR sequences were mostly rare, though some public TCRs occurred in many donors. TCR beta V- and J-gene trimming, according to a later analysis, was linked to a missense DCLRE1C variant.

The V gene end was trimmed by 7 bases and the J gene end by 5 bases; junction bases not matched to a gene: 10. This CDR3 region has 17 residues. The germline CDR1 and CDR2 sequences are SGHNT and YYREEE (reference sequence). PCR primers comprised 60 Vbeta and 13 Jbeta primers. Repertoires were generated with immunoSEQ multiplex PCR, while TCRdb's copy carries only in-frame clones and drops some. The table lists some 96,000 clones, roughly four fifths of them singletons. The clonotype originates from a woman in her sixties in good health and CMV-seropositive. Sequenced input: PBMCs. J is TRBJ1-6 and V is TRBV5-4, with TRBD1 matching over 12 bases. The CDR3 DNA reads as TGTGCCAGCCAAAGGGGACAGGGGGCTCTTAATAATTCACCCCTCCACTTT. Translation: CASQRGQGALNNSPLHF. Together with reference TRBV5-4 and TRBJ1-6, the CDR3 gives the full variable domain: ETGVTQSPTHLIKTRGQQVTLRCSSQSGHNTVSWYQQALGQGPQFIFQYYREEENGRGNFPPRFSGLQFPNYSSELNVNALELDDSALYLCASQRGQGALNNSPLHFGNGTRLTVT.